This T cell receptor (beta chain) was retrieved from a study of blood T cells in healthy people across ages. The CDR3 contains 14 residues. The V gene's germline CDR1 is LGHNA and CDR2 YSLEER. A second PCR of about 6 to 12 cycles used a sample-barcoded 5' primer and a J-beta primer mix. A single record per CDR3 protein comes from TCRdb applying MiXCR to the 5' RACE reads. The table includes approximately 850,000 distinct CDR3 sequences, more than 40% detected once. Turning to this clonotype: At one boundary the junction diverges from the germline segment, which might be a read error.

Specimen: blood. This TCR was sampled from a man between 60 and 70 years old in good health. The chain uses TRBV4-3 and TRBJ1-1; 7 bases agree with TRBD1. This CDR3 is CASSPTGANTEAFF. As DNA, the CDR3 is TGTGCCAGCAGTCCTACAGGGGCGAACACTGAAGCTTTCTTT.